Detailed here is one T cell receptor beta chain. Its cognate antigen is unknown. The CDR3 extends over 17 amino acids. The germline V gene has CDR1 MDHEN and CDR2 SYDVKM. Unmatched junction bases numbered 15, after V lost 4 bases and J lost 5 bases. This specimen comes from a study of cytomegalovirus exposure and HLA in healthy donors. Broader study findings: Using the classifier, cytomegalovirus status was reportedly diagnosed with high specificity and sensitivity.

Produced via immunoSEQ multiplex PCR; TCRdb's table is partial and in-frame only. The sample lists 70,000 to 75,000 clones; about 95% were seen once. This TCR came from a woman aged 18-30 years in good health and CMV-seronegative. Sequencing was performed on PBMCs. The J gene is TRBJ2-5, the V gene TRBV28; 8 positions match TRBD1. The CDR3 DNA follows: TGTGCCAGCAGTTCCCGAGCGGCCAGGGGGCTGACGGAGACCCAGTACTTC. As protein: CASSSRAARGLTETQYF.